This TCR beta chain was found in a study of T-cell reconstitution after alpha-beta-depleted transplantation in children (dated by TCRdb to between 2015 and 2016). Notes on the research overall: T-cell immune reconstitution after TCRalphabeta/CD19-depleted allogeneic hematopoietic cell transplantation in children was quantitatively tracked in the study by means of TCR repertoire profiling.

V is clipped by 1 base and J by 5 bases, and the sequence between their germline boundaries is 9 bases long. CDR1 and CDR2 are drawn from the germline V gene (reference sequence): LGHDT, YNNKEL. The CDR3 runs 14 residues from the cysteine to the phenylalanine. This entry keeps only the CDR3 DNA: 42 bases, framed from base 1. This clonotype was detected ten times or more. No cognate antigen has been identified for it. Per-base qualities were not stored, and no clone one base away is much larger. Library method: PCR. Instrument on record: Illumina HiSeq 2500. TCR library preparation used molecular barcoding, with unique molecular identifiers applied to normalize quantification of the TCRbeta repertoire. TCRdb reran the public reads through fastp at Q25 and MiXCR, keeping productive beta chains. Each entry is one CDR3 protein sequence, shown with its most common DNA and genes. Across this sample there are about 340,000 distinct CDR3 sequences, with 10% seen only once. Approximately 2.3% of the sample comes from the top ten.

The receptor chain draws on TRBV3-1 and TRBJ2-1; tentative D gene TRBD2, with 6 bases matching. The source material was PBMCs from the stem cell graft donor, sampled from the stem cell graft. This receptor was obtained from a human donor who donated a stem cell graft to a child with acute lymphoblastic leukemia. The DNA sequence follows: TGTGCCAGCAGCCAAGGGCGGAGGGACAATGAGCAGTTCTTC. It translates as CASSQGRRDNEQFF.